These T cell receptor beta chains were read from a single sample in a study of cytomegalovirus exposure and HLA in healthy donors. Using immunoSEQ multiplex PCR, the repertoire was profiled, and TCRdb retains in-frame clones only, with some absent. This sample has about 55,000 clones, with about 76% found just once. Sequencing was carried out using PBMCs. The source is a female donor in good health and CMV-seronegative. Both conserved end residues are part of each CDR3. A D gene is named only where the DNA matches it firmly. A clone size is listed for some rows: how often the clone was seen (once, few, many), or a class if it is expanded.

J,D,size,V,CDR3,DNA
TRBJ2-3,.,.,TRBV5-6,CASILRGGGDTQYF,TGTGCCAGCATCCTTAGGGGAGGCGGAGATACGCAGTATTTT
TRBJ2-1,.,few,TRBV7-2,CASSPPRGDEQFF,TGTGCCAGCAGCCCCCCCCGCGGGGATGAGCAGTTCTTC
TRBJ1-5,TRBD1,.,TRBV5-6,CASSFGTADQPQHF,TGTGCCAGCAGCTTCGGGACAGCTGATCAGCCCCAGCATTTT
TRBJ2-5,.,few,TRBV7-2,CASGDRWRETQYF,TGTGCCAGCGGAGACAGGTGGCGGGAGACCCAGTACTTC
TRBJ2-7,TRBD2,.,TRBV6-5,CASSRTSGRVGEQYF,TGTGCCAGCAGCCGGACTAGCGGCCGGGTGGGGGAGCAGTACTTC
TRBJ2-3,.,.,TRBV10-3,CAISESAGTTDTQYF,TGTGCCATCAGTGAGTCGGCGGGAACCACAGATACGCAGTATTTT
TRBJ1-2,TRBD1,.,TRBV28,CASSVGDRAYNGYTF,TGTGCCAGCAGTGTAGGGGACAGGGCCTATAATGGCTACACCTTC
TRBJ1-2,.,.,TRBV7-2,CASSSQGTANYGYTF,TGTGCCAGCAGTTCACAGGGCACAGCTAACTATGGCTACACCTTC
TRBJ2-1,.,few,TRBV5-1,CASSQRGEQFF,TGCGCCAGCAGCCAAAGAGGTGAGCAGTTCTTC
TRBJ2-1,TRBD2,.,TRBV28,CASSPRLAGSGEQFF,TGTGCCAGCAGCCCCCGACTAGCGGGATCAGGGGAGCAGTTCTTC
TRBJ1-2,TRBD1,.,TRBV4-1,CASSQDPTGNYGYTF,TGCGCCAGCAGCCAAGACCCGACAGGGAACTATGGCTACACCTTC
TRBJ1-6,TRBD1,.,TRBV5-1,CASSLGQGGSPLHF,TGCGCCAGCAGCTTAGGTCAGGGGGGTTCACCCCTCCACTTT
TRBJ1-2,.,.,TRBV6-5,CASSRSSSYGYTF,TGTGCCAGCAGTCGGAGCAGCTCATATGGCTACACCTTC
TRBJ2-5,.,.,TRBV10-3,CAISDRQGETQYF,TGTGCCATCAGTGACCGCCAGGGAGAGACCCAGTACTTC
TRBJ2-7,TRBD2,.,TRBV29-1,CSVVASGRYEQYF,TGCAGCGTGGTGGCTAGCGGACGCTACGAGCAGTACTTC
TRBJ2-2,TRBD1,.,TRBV7-2,CASSSTGVHTGELFF,TGTGCCAGCAGCTCTACAGGGGTCCACACCGGGGAGCTGTTTTTT
TRBJ1-1,TRBD1,.,TRBV5-1,CASSLGPGQGTEAFF,TGCGCCAGCAGCTTGGGCCCGGGACAGGGAACTGAAGCTTTCTTT
TRBJ2-5,.,.,TRBV9,CASSAGEETQYF,TGTGCCAGCAGCGCAGGGGAAGAGACCCAGTACTTC
TRBJ2-3,.,.,TRBV5-1,CASSLTRAGGNTQYF,TGCGCCAGCAGCTTGACTCGTGCAGGGGGGAATACGCAGTATTTT
TRBJ2-3,TRBD1,.,TRBV4-3,CASSQERAGGPDTQYF,TGCGCCAGCAGCCAAGAAAGGGCAGGGGGCCCAGATACGCAGTATTTT
TRBJ2-7,.,.,TRBV20-1,CSVIEFHEQYF,TGCAGTGTCATAGAGTTCCACGAGCAGTACTTC
TRBJ1-2,.,.,TRBV18,CASSPVELRRRGYTF,TGTGCCAGCTCACCAGTTGAGTTACGTAGGAGGGGCTACACCTTC
TRBJ1-3,.,.,TRBV9,CASSVGSTSGNTIYF,TGTGCCAGCAGCGTGGGCAGTACTTCTGGAAACACCATATATTTT
TRBJ2-5,TRBD1,.,TRBV6-6,CASIALLRDSQETQYF,TGTGCCAGCATAGCCCTCCTAAGGGACAGCCAAGAGACCCAGTACTTC
TRBJ1-5,.,.,TRBV7-8,CASSAQGPQHF,TGTGCCAGCAGCGCGCAGGGACCCCAGCATTTT
TRBJ2-5,TRBD2,.,TRBV9,CASSSTGEGWETQYF,TGTGCCAGCAGCTCGACGGGGGAGGGTTGGGAGACCCAGTACTTC
TRBJ2-3,TRBD2,few,TRBV7-3,CASSLSGRPTDTQYF,TGTGCCAGCAGCTTAAGCGGGAGGCCCACAGATACGCAGTATTTT
TRBJ1-2,TRBD1,.,TRBV5-6,CASSALSGQGRYGYTF,TGTGCCAGCAGTGCCCTTTCGGGACAGGGCAGGTATGGCTACACCTTC
TRBJ2-1,TRBD2,.,TRBV11-3,CASSLEGGDYNEQFF,TGTGCCAGCAGCTTAGAGGGGGGGGATTACAATGAGCAGTTCTTC
TRBJ2-3,.,.,TRBV27,CASRWAGTDTQYF,TGTGCCAGTCGGTGGGCTGGGACAGATACGCAGTATTTT
TRBJ1-5,.,.,TRBV2,CASSGDSNQPQHF,TGTGCCAGCAGCGGGGATAGCAATCAGCCCCAGCATTTT
TRBJ2-1,.,.,TRBV15,CATSRVGRDNEQFF,TGTGCCACCAGCAGAGTCGGCAGGGACAATGAGCAGTTCTTC
TRBJ1-5,TRBD1,.,TRBV5-1,CASSLDGQGNQPQHF,TGCGCCAGCAGCTTGGATGGACAGGGAAATCAGCCCCAGCATTTT
TRBJ2-3,.,.,TRBV28,CASLPADWDTQYF,TGTGCCAGTCTCCCAGCGGATTGGGATACGCAGTATTTT
TRBJ1-3,.,.,TRBV27,CASSWGVGNTIYF,TGTGCCAGCAGTTGGGGAGTGGGAAACACCATATATTTT
TRBJ1-2,.,few,TRBV18,CASSGGGTGAKYGYTF,TGTGCCAGCTCCGGGGGGGGCACCGGGGCGAAATATGGCTACACCTTC
TRBJ2-1,TRBD2,.,TRBV9,CASSVDGELAGMNEQFF,TGTGCCAGCAGCGTAGATGGTGAACTAGCGGGGATGAATGAGCAGTTCTTC
TRBJ2-3,.,.,TRBV11-3,CASSLGRGSGDTQYF,TGTGCCAGCAGCTTAGGGCGCGGTTCGGGAGATACGCAGTATTTT
TRBJ2-1,.,.,TRBV19,CASSIVSGFGYNEQFF,TGTGCCAGTAGTATAGTGAGCGGGTTCGGATACAATGAGCAGTTCTTC
TRBJ2-7,.,.,TRBV5-6,CASSLVITGEQYF,TGTGCCAGCAGCTTGGTTATTACAGGCGAGCAGTACTTC
TRBJ1-6,TRBD1,.,TRBV30,CAYYRGAGSPLHF,TGTGCCTACTACAGGGGGGCTGGCTCACCCCTCCACTTT
TRBJ2-2,.,.,TRBV6-4,CASSEGAANTGELFF,TGTGCCAGCAGTGAAGGGGCAGCAAACACCGGGGAGCTGTTTTTT
TRBJ1-1,TRBD1,.,TRBV4-3,CASRGQGASQTEAFF,TGCGCCAGTCGAGGACAGGGGGCAAGTCAGACTGAAGCTTTCTTT
TRBJ2-1,TRBD2,.,TRBV27,CASRTGGGYYNEQFF,TGTGCCAGCAGAACTGGCGGGGGGTACTACAATGAGCAGTTCTTC
TRBJ1-2,.,.,TRBV28,CASTLRGSGYTF,TGTGCCAGCACTCTAAGGGGCTCTGGCTACACCTTC
TRBJ1-2,.,.,TRBV6-5,CASRVGDYGYTF,TGTGCCAGCAGGGTCGGGGACTATGGCTACACCTTC
TRBJ2-7,TRBD2,.,TRBV9,CASSPTPGLEREQYF,TGTGCCAGCAGCCCTACGCCGGGACTAGAACGCGAGCAGTACTTC
TRBJ1-3,.,.,TRBV19,CASSQGLSSGNTIYF,TGTGCCAGTAGCCAGGGGTTAAGCTCTGGAAACACCATATATTTT
TRBJ2-4,.,few,TRBV4-2,CASSQERGNIQYF,TGTGCCAGCAGCCAAGAAAGAGGGAACATTCAGTACTTC
TRBJ2-7,.,once,TRBV4-3,CASSQVAFPSRAYEQYF,TGCGCCAGCAGCCAAGTTGCTTTCCCTAGCCGTGCCTACGAGCAGTACTTC
TRBJ1-4,TRBD1,few,TRBV9,CASSPMGTGGNEKLFF,TGTGCCAGCAGCCCCATGGGGACAGGGGGCAATGAAAAACTGTTTTTT
TRBJ1-1,TRBD1,.,TRBV19,CASKRDRENTEAFF,TGTGCCAGTAAAAGGGACAGGGAAAACACTGAAGCTTTCTTT
TRBJ2-1,.,.,TRBV11-2,CASSLDFSYRVYEQFF,TGTGCCAGCAGCTTAGATTTCAGTTACAGGGTCTATGAGCAGTTCTTC
TRBJ1-1,TRBD1,.,TRBV7-2,CASSLGTGGYTEAFF,TGTGCCAGCAGCTTAGGGACAGGGGGATACACTGAAGCTTTCTTT
TRBJ1-2,.,.,TRBV7-8,CASSFAGSGYTF,TGTGCCAGCAGCTTTGCGGGTTCTGGCTACACCTTC
TRBJ1-5,TRBD1,.,TRBV2,CASSEGPGTGGTGGNQPQHF,TGTGCCAGCAGTGAAGGACCCGGGACAGGGGGCACGGGCGGCAATCAGCCCCAGCATTTT
TRBJ1-2,TRBD1,.,TRBV5-1,CASSLSGTGGQGTF,TGCGCCAGCAGCCTATCCGGGACAGGGGGCCAGGGGACCTTC
TRBJ1-2,.,.,TRBV7-3,CASSLDATGSSGYTF,TGTGCCAGCAGCTTAGATGCAACGGGTTCCAGTGGCTACACCTTC
TRBJ1-2,TRBD1,.,TRBV30,CAWGGSGGRYTF,TGTGCCTGGGGTGGCTCAGGGGGCCGCTACACCTTC